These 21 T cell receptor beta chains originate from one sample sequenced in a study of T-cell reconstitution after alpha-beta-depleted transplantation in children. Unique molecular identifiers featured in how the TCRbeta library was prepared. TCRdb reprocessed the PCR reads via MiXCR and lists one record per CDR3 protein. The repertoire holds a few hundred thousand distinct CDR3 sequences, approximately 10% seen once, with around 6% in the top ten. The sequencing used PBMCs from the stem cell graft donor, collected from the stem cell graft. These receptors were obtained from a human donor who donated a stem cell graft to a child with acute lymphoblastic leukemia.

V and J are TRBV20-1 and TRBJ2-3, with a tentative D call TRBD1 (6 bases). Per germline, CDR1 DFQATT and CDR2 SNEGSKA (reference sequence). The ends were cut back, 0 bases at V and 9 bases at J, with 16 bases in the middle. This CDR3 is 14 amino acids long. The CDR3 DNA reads TGCAGTGCTAGAGACTATATCAGGGGTTGGACGCAGTATTTT. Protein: CSARDYIRGWTQYF.

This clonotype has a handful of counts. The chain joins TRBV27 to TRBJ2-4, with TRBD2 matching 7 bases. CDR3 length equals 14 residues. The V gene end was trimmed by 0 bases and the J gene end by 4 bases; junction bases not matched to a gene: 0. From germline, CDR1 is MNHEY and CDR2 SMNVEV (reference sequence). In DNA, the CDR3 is TGTGCCAGCAGTTTATCCGGGAGGAAAAACATTCAGTACTTC. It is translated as CASSLSGRKNIQYF.

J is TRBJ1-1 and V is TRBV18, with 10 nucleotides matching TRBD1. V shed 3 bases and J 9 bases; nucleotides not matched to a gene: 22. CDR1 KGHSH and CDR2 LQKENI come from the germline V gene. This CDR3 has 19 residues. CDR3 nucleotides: TGTGCCAGCTCACCCACGGTCACGGGACAGGGGACTCAGCGCGGTAAAGCTTTCTTT. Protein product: CASSPTVTGQGTQRGKAFF.

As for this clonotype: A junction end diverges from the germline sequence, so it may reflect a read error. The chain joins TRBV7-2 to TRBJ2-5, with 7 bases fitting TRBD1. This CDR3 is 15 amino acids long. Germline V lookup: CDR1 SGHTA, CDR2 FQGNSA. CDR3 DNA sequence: TGTGCCAGCAGCGTAGCGACAGGGCGAGGAGAGACCCAGTACTTC. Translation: CASSVATGRGETQYF.

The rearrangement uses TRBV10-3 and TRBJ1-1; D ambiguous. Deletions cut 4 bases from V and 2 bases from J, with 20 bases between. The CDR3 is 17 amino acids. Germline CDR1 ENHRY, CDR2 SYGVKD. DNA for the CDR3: TGTGCCATCAGTGGAGACCTCAAGGGAGAATACAACACTGAAGCTTTCTTT. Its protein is CAISGDLKGEYNTEAFF.

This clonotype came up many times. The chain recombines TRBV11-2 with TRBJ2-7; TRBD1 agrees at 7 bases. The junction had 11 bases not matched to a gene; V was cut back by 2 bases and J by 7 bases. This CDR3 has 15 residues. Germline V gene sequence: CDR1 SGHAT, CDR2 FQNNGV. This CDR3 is CASSLRTGIYLEQYF. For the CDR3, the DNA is TGTGCCAGCAGCTTAAGGACAGGAATCTATTTAGAGCAGTACTTC.

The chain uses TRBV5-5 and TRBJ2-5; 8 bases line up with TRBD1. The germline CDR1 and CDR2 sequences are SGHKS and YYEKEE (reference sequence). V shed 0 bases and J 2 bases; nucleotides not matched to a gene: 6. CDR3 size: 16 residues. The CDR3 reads CASSLVAGGLQETQYF. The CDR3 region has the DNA TGTGCCAGCAGCTTGGTGGCAGGGGGCCTACAAGAGACCCAGTACTTC.

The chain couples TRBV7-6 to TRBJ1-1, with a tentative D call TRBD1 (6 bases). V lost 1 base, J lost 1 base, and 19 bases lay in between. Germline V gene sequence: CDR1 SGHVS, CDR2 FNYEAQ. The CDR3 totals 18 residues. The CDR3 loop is CASSLGLQGPPANTEAFF. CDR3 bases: TGTGCCAGCAGCTTAGGTTTGCAGGGGCCGCCCGCGAACACTGAAGCTTTCTTT. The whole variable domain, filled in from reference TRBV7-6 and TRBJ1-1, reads GAGVSQSPRYKVTKRGQDVALRCDPISGHVSLYWYRQALGQGPEFLTYFNYEAQQDKSGLPNDRFSAERPEGSISTLTIQRTEQRDSAMYRCASSLGLQGPPANTEAFFGQGTRLTVV.

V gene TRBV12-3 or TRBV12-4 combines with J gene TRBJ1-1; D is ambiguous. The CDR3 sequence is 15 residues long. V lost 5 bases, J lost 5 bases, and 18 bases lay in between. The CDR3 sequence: CASSLGLARGTEAFF. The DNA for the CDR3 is TGTGCCAGCAGTCTCGGACTTGCCCGAGGGACTGAAGCTTTCTTT.

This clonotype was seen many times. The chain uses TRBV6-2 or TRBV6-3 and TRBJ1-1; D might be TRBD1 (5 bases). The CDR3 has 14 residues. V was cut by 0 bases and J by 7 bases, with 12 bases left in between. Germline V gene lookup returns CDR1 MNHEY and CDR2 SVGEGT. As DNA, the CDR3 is TGTGCCAGCAGTTACTCGTCCGTGGGGCGTGAAGCTTTCTTT. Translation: CASSYSSVGREAFF.

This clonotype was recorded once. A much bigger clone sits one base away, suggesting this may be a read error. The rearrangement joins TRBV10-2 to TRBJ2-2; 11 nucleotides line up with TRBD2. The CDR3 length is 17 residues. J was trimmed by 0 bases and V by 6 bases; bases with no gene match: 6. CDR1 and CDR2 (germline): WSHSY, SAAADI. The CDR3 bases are TGCGCCAGCAGCCTAGCGGGGGGCTCCCCGAACACCGGGGAGCTGTTTTTT. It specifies CASSLAGGSPNTGELFF.

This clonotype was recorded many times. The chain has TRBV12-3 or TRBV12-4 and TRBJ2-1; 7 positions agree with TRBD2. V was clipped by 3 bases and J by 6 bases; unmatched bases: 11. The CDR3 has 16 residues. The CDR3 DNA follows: TGTGCCAGCAGTTTTGTGGGGGGGATTTGGGCCAATGAGCAGTTCTTC. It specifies CASSFVGGIWANEQFF.

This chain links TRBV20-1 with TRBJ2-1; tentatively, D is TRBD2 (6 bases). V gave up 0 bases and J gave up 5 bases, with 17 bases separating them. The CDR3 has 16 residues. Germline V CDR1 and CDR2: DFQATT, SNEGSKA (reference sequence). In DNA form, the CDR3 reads TGCAGTGCTAGAGATTCGGCGGGGAGACCTCACAATGAGCAGTTCTTC. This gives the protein CSARDSAGRPHNEQFF.

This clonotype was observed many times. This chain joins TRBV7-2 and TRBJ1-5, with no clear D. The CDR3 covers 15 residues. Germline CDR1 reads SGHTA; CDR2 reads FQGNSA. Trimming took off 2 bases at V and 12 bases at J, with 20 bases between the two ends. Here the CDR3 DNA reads TGTGCCAGCAGCTTAAATCTTCTTCTCGGCAGTCGCCAGCATTTT. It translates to CASSLNLLLGSRQHF.

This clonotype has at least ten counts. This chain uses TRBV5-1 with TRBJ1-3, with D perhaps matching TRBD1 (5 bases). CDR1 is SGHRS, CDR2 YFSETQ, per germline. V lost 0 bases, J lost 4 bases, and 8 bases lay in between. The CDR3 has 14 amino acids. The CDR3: CASSLGDEGNTIYF. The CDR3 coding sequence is TGCGCCAGCAGCTTGGGGGACGAAGGAAACACCATATATTTT.

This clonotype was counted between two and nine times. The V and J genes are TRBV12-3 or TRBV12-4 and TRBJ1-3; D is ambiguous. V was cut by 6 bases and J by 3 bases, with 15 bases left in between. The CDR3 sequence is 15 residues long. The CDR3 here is CASSPPGSGGNTIYF. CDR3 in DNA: TGTGCCAGCAGCCCCCCTGGAAGCGGTGGAAACACCATATATTTT.

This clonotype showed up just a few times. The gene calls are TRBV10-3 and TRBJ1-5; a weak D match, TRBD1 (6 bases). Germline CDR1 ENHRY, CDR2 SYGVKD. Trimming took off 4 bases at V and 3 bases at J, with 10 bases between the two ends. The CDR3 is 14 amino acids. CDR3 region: CAISANRDNQPQHF. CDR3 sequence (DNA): TGTGCCATCAGTGCGAACAGGGACAATCAGCCCCAGCATTTT.

CDR3 region: CASSLEGGSSYNSPLHF. CDR3 DNA: TGTGCCAGCAGCTTAGAAGGCGGGAGCTCCTATAATTCACCCCTCCACTTT. This chain joins TRBV7-9 and TRBJ1-6, with D unclear. In germline, CDR1 is SEHNR, CDR2 FQNEAQ (reference sequence). The ends were cut back, 1 base at V and 0 bases at J, with 10 bases in the middle. This CDR3 region has 17 residues.

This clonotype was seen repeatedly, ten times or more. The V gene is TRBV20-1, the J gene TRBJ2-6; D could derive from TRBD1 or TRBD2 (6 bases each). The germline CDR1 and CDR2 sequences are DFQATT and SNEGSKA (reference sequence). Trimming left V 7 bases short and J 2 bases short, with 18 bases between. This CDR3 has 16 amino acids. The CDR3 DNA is TGCAGTGGCAAGGAGGGGGTGGGCGCTGGGGCCAACGTCCTGACTTTC. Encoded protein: CSGKEGVGAGANVLTF.

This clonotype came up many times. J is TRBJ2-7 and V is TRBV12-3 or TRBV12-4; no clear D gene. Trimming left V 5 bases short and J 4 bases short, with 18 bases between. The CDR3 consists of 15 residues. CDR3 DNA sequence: TGTGCCAGCAGTCTCGTTCAGGCTATCGTATACGAGCAGTACTTC. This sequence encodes CASSLVQAIVYEQYF.

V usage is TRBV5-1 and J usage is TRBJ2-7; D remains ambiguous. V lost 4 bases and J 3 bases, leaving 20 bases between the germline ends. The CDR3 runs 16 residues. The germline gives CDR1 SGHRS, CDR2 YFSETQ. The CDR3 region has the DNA TGCGCCAGCAGCGAATCTCCTCTGTCGGTGATCTACGAGCAGTACTTC. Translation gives CASSESPLSVIYEQYF.